The 13 T cell receptor beta chains below come from one sample, sequenced in a study of T cells after yellow fever vaccination. TCRdb itself ran the 5' RACE reads through MiXCR, one entry per CDR3 protein. The top ten hold 30% to 35% of the sample, which has around 56,000 distinct CDR3 sequences, around 6.2% seen once. This specimen was PBMCs, either bulk or a sorted T-cell subset (CD4+, CD8+, memory, or dextramer-sorted; not recorded which), taken on the day of the yellow fever booster vaccination. Receptors originate from a man younger than 30 who received the YFV17D yellow fever vaccine.

There are a few counts of this clonotype. This CDR3 is CASSVAHRGSSYNEQFF. The CDR3 DNA reads TGTGCCAGCAGCGTAGCCCACAGGGGTAGCTCCTACAATGAGCAGTTCTTC. The V call is TRBV9, the J call TRBJ2-1; 7 bases agree with TRBD1. Germline CDR1 reads SGDLS; CDR2 reads YYNGEE. This CDR3 contains 17 residues. The V segment lost 0 bases and the J segment 0 bases; nucleotides outside the gene matches: 6.

At least ten counts were recorded for this clonotype. The chain carries TRBV7-9 and TRBJ2-1, with D perhaps TRBD2 (7 bases). V lost 2 bases, J lost 3 bases, and 17 bases lay in between. Germline V gives CDR1 SEHNR, CDR2 FQNEAQ (reference sequence). The CDR3 is 17 residues long. The CDR3 bases are TGTGCCAGCAGCTTATTAGCGACGGGGGGCTACTACAATGAGCAGTTCTTC. Amino acids: CASSLLATGGYYNEQFF. Full variable domain (missing parts from reference TRBV7-9 and TRBJ2-1): DTGVSQNPRHKITKRGQNVTFRCDPISEHNRLYWYRQTLGQGPEFLTYFQNEAQLEKSRLLSDRFSAERPKGSFSTLEIQRTEQGDSAMYLCASSLLATGGYYNEQFFGPGTRLTVL.

The sample holds many counts of this clonotype. The V and J genes are TRBV28 and TRBJ2-7; tentative D call: TRBD2 (6 bases). CDR3 length: 15 amino acids. Deletions cut 5 bases from V and 2 bases from J, with 16 bases between. Germline loops: CDR1 MDHEN, CDR2 SYDVKM. CDR3 DNA: TGTGCCAGCAGTGGGGCGGGGCAGATCGCCTACGAGCAGTACGTC. Encoded protein: CASSGAGQIAYEQYV.

This clonotype was detected ten times or more. This chain links TRBV7-2 with TRBJ2-7; D possibly matches TRBD1 or TRBD2 (6 bases each). The V gene's germline CDR1 is SGHTA and CDR2 FQGNSA. The CDR3 has 13 amino acids. The ends were cut back, 2 bases at V and 3 bases at J, with 8 bases in the middle. The CDR3 region has the DNA TGTGCCAGCAGCTTAAGGGGGGTCTACGAGCAGTACGTC. This encodes CASSLRGVYEQYV.

This clonotype was seen ten or more times. The chain recombines TRBV20-1 with TRBJ2-2; 7 bases match TRBD1. V dropped 4 bases and J dropped 7; count of bases not matched to a gene: 3. Per the germline V gene, CDR1 is DFQATT and CDR2 is SNEGSKA (reference sequence). This CDR3 comprises 12 residues. The CDR3 reads CSANYRGGELFF. DNA for the CDR3: TGCAGTGCTAACTACAGGGGCGGGGAGCTGTTTTTT.

About this clonotype itself: Since a much larger clone is just one base distant, this may be a read error. The J gene is TRBJ2-7, the V gene TRBV7-2; D is undetermined. The germline V and J ends were trimmed by 5 bases and 7 bases, with 12 bases remaining between them. The germline V gene has CDR1 SGHTA and CDR2 FQGNSA. CDR3 size: 12 residues. CDR3 in amino acids: CASSPRMGEQYF. DNA of the CDR3: TGTGCCAGCAGCCCCCGGATGGGGGAGCAGTACTTC. The entire variable domain, with the rest obtained from reference TRBV7-2 and TRBJ2-7, is as follows: GAGVSQSPSNKVTEKGKDVELRCDPISGHTALYWYRQSLGQGLEFLIYFQGNSAPDKSGLPSDRFSAERTGGSVSTLTIQRTQQEDSAVYLCASSPRMGEQYFGPGTRLTVT.

Points on this clonotype: The germline gene is not matched at one end of the junction; a read error may be the cause. The rearrangement links TRBV4-3 to TRBJ2-3; 11 positions match TRBD2. The CDR3 extends over 16 amino acids. CDR1 LGHNA and CDR2 YSLEER come from the germline V gene. CDR3 protein: CASSQLAGGRTDMQYF. CDR3 nucleotide sequence: TGCGCCAGCAGCCAGCTAGCGGGGGGCAGGACAGATATGCAGTATTTT.

This clonotype has at least ten counts. V usage is TRBV11-2 and J usage is TRBJ2-3; 12 nucleotides align to TRBD2. This CDR3 comprises 17 residues. With V trimmed by 4 bases and J by 1 base, 6 bases remained unmatched. Germline CDR1 is SGHAT and CDR2 is FQNNGV. The CDR3 sequence is CASSWVASGGGTDTQYF. The CDR3 nucleotides read TGTGCCAGCAGCTGGGTCGCTAGCGGGGGGGGCACAGATACGCAGTATTTT.

This clonotype occurred a few times. The chain employs TRBV11-2 and TRBJ2-7; D may be TRBD2 (6 bases). The CDR3 spans 14 residues. Between the trimmed V and J ends, which lost 1 base and 4 bases, there was a span of 11 bases. Germline CDR1 is SGHAT and CDR2 is FQNNGV. This CDR3 is CASSLGRGYYEQYV. The CDR3 nucleotides read TGTGCCAGCAGCTTAGGGCGGGGTTATTACGAGCAGTACGTC.

V gene TRBV5-4 combines with J gene TRBJ2-5; 7 nucleotides line up with TRBD2. V trimming: 1 base; J trimming: 5 bases; junction bases outside the gene matches: 5. Per germline, CDR1 SGHNT and CDR2 YYREEE (reference sequence). The CDR3 consists of 14 residues. Written as DNA, the CDR3 is TGTGCCAGCAGCTTGCCTCGGGGAGGGGAGACCCAGTACTTC. Its translation: CASSLPRGGETQYF.

This clonotype was recorded a few times. This chain joins TRBV7-2 and TRBJ2-7, with D possibly being TRBD1 (6 bases). The CDR3 loop spans 13 amino acids. V lost 3 bases and J lost 1, with 7 bases in between. Germline values: CDR1 SGHTA, CDR2 FQGNSA. CDR3 loop: CASSFRGSYEQYF. In DNA form, the CDR3 reads TGTGCCAGCAGCTTCAGGGGTTCCTACGAGCAGTACTTC. Variable domain in full (rest from reference TRBV7-2 and TRBJ2-7): GAGVSQSPSNKVTEKGKDVELRCDPISGHTALYWYRQSLGQGLEFLIYFQGNSAPDKSGLPSDRFSAERTGGSVSTLTIQRTQQEDSAVYLCASSFRGSYEQYFGPGTRLTVT.

This clonotype was picked up a small number of times. The rearrangement uses TRBV10-1 and TRBJ2-1, with 7 bases fitting TRBD2. Germline-derived CDR1 and CDR2 are WNHNN and SYGVQD (reference sequence). This CDR3 has 13 residues. The V segment lost 8 bases and the J segment 8 bases; nucleotides outside the gene matches: 9. The CDR3 coding sequence is TGCGCCAGCGCCCGGGGGGTCGACCATGAGCAGTTCTTC. Encoded protein: CASARGVDHEQFF.

This clonotype was detected ten times or more. This chain links TRBV29-1 with TRBJ2-7; weak D call: TRBD1 (6 bases). The germline V and J ends were trimmed by 2 bases and 0 bases, with 17 bases remaining between them. The CDR3 totals 16 residues. Germline CDR1 and CDR2: SQVTM and ANQGSEA. The CDR3 here is CSVEMQGMESSYEQYF. The DNA of the CDR3 is TGCAGCGTTGAAATGCAGGGGATGGAAAGCTCCTACGAGCAGTACTTC.